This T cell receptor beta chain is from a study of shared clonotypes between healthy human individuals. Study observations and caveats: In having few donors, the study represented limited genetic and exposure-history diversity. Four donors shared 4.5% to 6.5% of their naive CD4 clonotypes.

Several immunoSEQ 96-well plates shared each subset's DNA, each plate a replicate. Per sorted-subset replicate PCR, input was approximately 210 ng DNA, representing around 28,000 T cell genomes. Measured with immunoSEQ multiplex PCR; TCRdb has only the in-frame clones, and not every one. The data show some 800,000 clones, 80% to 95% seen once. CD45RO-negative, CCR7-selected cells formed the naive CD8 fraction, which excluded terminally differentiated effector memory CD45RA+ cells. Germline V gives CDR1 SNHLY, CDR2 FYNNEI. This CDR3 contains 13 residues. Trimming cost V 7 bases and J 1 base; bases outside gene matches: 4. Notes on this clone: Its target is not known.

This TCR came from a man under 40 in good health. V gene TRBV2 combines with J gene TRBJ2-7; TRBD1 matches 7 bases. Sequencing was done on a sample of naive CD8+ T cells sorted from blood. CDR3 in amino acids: CASKGDRSYEQYF. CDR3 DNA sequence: TGTGCCAGCAAAGGGGACAGATCCTACGAGCAGTACTTC.